This is a list of T cell receptor beta chains from one sample in a study of blood T cell repertoires in COVID-19. Sequenced by immunoSEQ multiplex PCR; TCRdb stores in-frame clones only, minus some. Among more than 200,000 clones listed, around 87% were seen once. Sequencing used PBMCs or T cells enriched from blood (not recorded which). These receptors were collected from a woman in her forties or fifties who had recovered from COVID-19. Both conserved end residues are part of each CDR3. D genes are given only for firm matches.

D: -
J: TRBJ2-7
length: 15
V: TRBV19
DNA: TGTGCCAGTAGTATAGTTCCAGTCCACCTCTCCGAGCAGTACTTC
CDR3: CASSIVPVHLSEQYF

D: -
J: TRBJ1-2
length: 15
V: TRBV27
DNA: TGTGCCAGCAGTTTATCGCTGAACGCGGTGTATGGCTACACCTTC
CDR3: CASSLSLNAVYGYTF

D: TRBD1
J: TRBJ1-5
length: 15
V: TRBV6-5
DNA: TGTGCCAGCCTGGGTAGGGACAGGGGTTTTCAGCCCCAGCATTTT
CDR3: CASLGRDRGFQPQHF

D: TRBD2
J: TRBJ2-1
length: 14
V: TRBV10-3
DNA: TGTGCCATCAGTGAAATAGCGGGAAGGGATGAGCAGTTCTTC
CDR3: CAISEIAGRDEQFF

D: -
J: TRBJ2-7
length: 13
V: TRBV10-3
DNA: TGTGCCACCCGACTCCCCGCCCACTACGAGCAGTACTTC
CDR3: CATRLPAHYEQYF

D: TRBD2
J: TRBJ2-2
length: 15
V: TRBV5-1
DNA: TGCGCCAGCAGCGGTAGCGGGAGTAACACCGGGGAGCTGTTTTTT
CDR3: CASSGSGSNTGELFF

D: -
J: TRBJ1-1
length: 12
V: TRBV7-9
DNA: TGTGCCAGCAGCCCAGGACAGCTTGAAGCTTTCTTT
CDR3: CASSPGQLEAFF

D: -
J: TRBJ2-7
length: 16
V: TRBV5-1
DNA: TGCGCCAGCAGCTTGGTGACCGGGACATCAACCTACGAGCAGTACTTC
CDR3: CASSLVTGTSTYEQYF

D: -
J: TRBJ2-1
length: 12
V: TRBV3-1/TRBV3-2
DNA: TGTGCCAGCAGTCTAGGGAGTAATGAGCAGTTCTTC
CDR3: CASSLGSNEQFF

D: -
J: TRBJ2-7
length: 14
V: TRBV18
DNA: TGTGCCAGCTCCTGGGGCCGTCGCTCCTACGAGCAGTACTTC
CDR3: CASSWGRRSYEQYF

D: TRBD1
J: TRBJ1-1
length: 15
V: TRBV3-1/TRBV3-2
DNA: TGTGCCAGCAGCCAAGGTGACAGGGGTTGGACTGAAGCTTTCTTT
CDR3: CASSQGDRGWTEAFF

D: TRBD2
J: TRBJ2-4
length: 14
V: TRBV28
DNA: TGTGCCAGCACCTGGGGGGGGGCCAAAAACATTCAGTACTTC
CDR3: CASTWGGAKNIQYF

D: TRBD2
J: TRBJ2-3
length: 18
V: TRBV10-3
DNA: TGTGCCATCAGTGCCTCGGGACTAGCGGGAGGTGGTAAAGATACGCAGTATTTT
CDR3: CAISASGLAGGGKDTQYF

D: -
J: TRBJ1-2
length: 13
V: TRBV5-4
DNA: TGTGCCAGCAGCTTAAGGAGGTCCTATGGCTACACCTTC
CDR3: CASSLRRSYGYTF